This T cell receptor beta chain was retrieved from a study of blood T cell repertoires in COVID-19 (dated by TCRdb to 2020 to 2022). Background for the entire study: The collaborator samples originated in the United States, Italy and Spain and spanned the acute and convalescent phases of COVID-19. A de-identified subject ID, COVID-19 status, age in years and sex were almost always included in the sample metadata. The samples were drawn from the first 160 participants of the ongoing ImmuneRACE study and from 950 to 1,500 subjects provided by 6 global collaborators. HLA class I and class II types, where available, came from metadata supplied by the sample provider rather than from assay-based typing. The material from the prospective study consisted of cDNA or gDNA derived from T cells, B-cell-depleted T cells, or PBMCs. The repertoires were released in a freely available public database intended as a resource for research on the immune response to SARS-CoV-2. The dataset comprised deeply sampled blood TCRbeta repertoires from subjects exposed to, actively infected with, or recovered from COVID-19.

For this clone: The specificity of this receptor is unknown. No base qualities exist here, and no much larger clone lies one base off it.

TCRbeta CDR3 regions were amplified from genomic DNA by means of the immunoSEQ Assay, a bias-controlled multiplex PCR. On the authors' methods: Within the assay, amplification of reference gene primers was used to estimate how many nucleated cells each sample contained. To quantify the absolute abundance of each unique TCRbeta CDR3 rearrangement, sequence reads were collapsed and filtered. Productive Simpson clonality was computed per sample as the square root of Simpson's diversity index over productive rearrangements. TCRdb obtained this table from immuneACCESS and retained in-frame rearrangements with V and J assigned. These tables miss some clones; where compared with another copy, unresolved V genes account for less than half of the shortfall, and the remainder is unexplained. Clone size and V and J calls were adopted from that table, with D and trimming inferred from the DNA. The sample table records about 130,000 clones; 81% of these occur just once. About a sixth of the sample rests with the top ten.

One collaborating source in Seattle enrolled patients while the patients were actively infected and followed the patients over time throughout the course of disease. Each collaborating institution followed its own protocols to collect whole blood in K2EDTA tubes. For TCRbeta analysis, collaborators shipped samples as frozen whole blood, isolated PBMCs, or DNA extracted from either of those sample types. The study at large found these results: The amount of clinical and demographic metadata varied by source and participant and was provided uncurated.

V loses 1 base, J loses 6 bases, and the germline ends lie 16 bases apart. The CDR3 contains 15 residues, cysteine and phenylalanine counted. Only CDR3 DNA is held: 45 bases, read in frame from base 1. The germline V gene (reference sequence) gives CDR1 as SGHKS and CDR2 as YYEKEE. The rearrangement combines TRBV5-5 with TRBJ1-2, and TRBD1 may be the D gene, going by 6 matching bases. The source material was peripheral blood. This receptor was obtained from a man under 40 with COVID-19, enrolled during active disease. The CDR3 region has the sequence CASSLYEIQGNGYTF. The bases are TGTGCCAGCAGCTTGTACGAGATACAGGGAAATGGCTACACCTTC.